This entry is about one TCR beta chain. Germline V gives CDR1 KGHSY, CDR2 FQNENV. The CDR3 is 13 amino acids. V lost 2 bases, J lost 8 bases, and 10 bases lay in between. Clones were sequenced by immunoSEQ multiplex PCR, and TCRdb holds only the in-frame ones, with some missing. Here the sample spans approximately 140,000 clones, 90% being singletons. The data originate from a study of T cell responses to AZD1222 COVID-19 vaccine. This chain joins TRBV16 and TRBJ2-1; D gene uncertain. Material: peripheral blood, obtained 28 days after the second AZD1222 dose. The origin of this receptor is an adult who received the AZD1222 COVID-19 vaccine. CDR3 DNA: TGTGCCAGCAGCCAAAACTCAGTAGATGAGCAGTTCTTC. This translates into CASSQNSVDEQFF.